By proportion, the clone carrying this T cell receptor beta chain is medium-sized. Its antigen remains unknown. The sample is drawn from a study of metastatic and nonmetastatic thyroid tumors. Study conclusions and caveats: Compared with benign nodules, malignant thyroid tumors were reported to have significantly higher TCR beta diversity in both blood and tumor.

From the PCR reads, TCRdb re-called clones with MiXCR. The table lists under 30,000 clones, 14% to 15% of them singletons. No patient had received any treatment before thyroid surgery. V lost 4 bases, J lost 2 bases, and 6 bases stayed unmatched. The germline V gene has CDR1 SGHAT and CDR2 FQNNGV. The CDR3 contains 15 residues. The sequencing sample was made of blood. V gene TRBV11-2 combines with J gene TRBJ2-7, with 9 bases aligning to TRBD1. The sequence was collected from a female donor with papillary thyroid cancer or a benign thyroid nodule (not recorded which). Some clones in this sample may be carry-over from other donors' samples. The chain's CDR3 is CASSYPQGAPYEQYF. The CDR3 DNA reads TGTGCCAGCAGCTATCCACAGGGGGCCCCCTACGAGCAGTACTTC.